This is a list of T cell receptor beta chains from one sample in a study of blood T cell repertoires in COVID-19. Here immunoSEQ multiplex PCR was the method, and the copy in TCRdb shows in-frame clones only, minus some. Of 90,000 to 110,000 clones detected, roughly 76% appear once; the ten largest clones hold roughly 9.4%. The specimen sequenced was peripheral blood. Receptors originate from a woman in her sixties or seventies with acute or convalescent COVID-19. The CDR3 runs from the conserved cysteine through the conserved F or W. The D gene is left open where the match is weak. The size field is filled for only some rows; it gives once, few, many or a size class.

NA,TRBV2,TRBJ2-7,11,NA,CASSELRDLRF,TGTGCCAGCAGTGAACTGCGGGACTTACGCTTC
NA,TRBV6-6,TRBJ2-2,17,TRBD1,CASSPRGDRANTGELFF,TGTGCCAGCAGTCCTAGGGGCGACAGGGCGAACACCGGGGAGCTGTTTTTT
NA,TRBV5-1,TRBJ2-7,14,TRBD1,CASRRPGQGYEQYF,TGCGCCAGCAGAAGACCGGGACAGGGCTACGAGCAGTACTTC
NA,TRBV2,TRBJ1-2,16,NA,CASSLQRRGGYYGYTF,TGTGCCAGCAGCCTCCAAAGGAGGGGGGGATACTATGGCTACACCTTC
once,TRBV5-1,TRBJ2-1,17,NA,CASSTRLHRTTYNEQFF,TGCGCCAGCAGCACCAGACTACACCGCACCACATACAATGAGCAGTTCTTC
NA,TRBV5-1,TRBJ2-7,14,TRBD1,CASSYRQGTYEQYF,TGCGCCAGCAGCTACAGACAGGGGACCTACGAGCAGTACTTC
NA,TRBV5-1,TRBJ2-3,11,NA,CASSFQDTQYF,TGCGCCAGCAGCTTCCAAGATACGCAGTATTTT
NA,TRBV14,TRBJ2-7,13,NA,CASSQAPGYEQYF,TGTGCCAGCAGCCAAGCGCCAGGCTACGAGCAGTACTTC
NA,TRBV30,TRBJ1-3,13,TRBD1,CAWTPDRGNTIYF,TGTGCCTGGACTCCGGACAGGGGTAACACCATATATTTT
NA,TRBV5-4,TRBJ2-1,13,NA,CASSLSSYNEQFF,TGTGCCAGCAGCCTGAGCTCCTACAATGAGCAGTTCTTC
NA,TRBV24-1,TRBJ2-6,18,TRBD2,CATSDPTRGGLGANVLTF,TGTGCCACCAGTGACCCTACCCGGGGGGGTCTGGGGGCCAACGTCCTGACTTTC
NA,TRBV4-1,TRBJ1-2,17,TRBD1,CASSQEPAGTVNYGYTF,TGCGCCAGCAGCCAAGAACCTGCCGGGACAGTTAACTATGGCTACACCTTC
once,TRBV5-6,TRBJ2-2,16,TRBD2,CASSSAGEMSTGELFF,TGTGCCAGCAGCTCGGCGGGAGAAATGAGCACCGGGGAGCTGTTTTTT
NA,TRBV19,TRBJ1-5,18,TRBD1,CASSGLTGGAPGNQPQHF,TGTGCCAGTAGTGGTCTGACAGGGGGCGCTCCGGGCAATCAGCCCCAGCATTTT
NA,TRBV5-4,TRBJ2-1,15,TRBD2,CASSFGLAGVGEQFF,TGTGCCAGCAGCTTCGGACTAGCGGGGGTGGGTGAGCAGTTCTTC
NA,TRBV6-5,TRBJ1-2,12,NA,CASRRVNYGYTF,TGTGCCAGCAGAAGAGTTAACTATGGCTACACCTTC
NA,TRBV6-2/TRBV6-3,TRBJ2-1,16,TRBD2,CASSDFGAGGYNEQFF,TGTGCCAGCAGTGACTTTGGGGCGGGAGGCTACAATGAGCAGTTCTTC
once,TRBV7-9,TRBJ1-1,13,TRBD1,CASTGQGVTEAFF,TGTGCCAGCACGGGACAGGGAGTTACTGAAGCTTTCTTT
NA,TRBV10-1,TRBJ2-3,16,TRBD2,CASSESTSGGLDTQYF,TGCGCCAGCAGTGAGTCGACTAGCGGGGGGCTGGATACGCAGTATTTT
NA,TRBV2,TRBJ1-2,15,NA,CASIPAGRELYGYTF,TGTGCCAGCATCCCGGCAGGCAGGGAACTCTATGGCTACACCTTC
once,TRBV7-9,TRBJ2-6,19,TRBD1,CASSSLGQAWRSGANVLTF,TGTGCCAGCAGCTCTCTAGGACAGGCCTGGCGCTCTGGGGCCAACGTCCTGACTTTC
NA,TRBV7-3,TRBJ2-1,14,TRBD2,CASSLRSGTNEQFF,TGTGCCAGCAGCTTACGTAGCGGGACCAATGAGCAGTTCTTC
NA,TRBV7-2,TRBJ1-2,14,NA,CASSLEARGKGYTF,TGTGCCAGCAGCTTAGAGGCGAGGGGGAAAGGCTACACCTTC
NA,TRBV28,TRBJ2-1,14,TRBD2,CASSLGYQGGEQFF,TGTGCCAGCAGTTTAGGTTACCAGGGAGGGGAGCAGTTCTTC
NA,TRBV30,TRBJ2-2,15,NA,CAWSRATLRMGELFF,TGTGCCTGGAGCAGGGCCACCCTTAGGATGGGGGAGCTGTTTTTT
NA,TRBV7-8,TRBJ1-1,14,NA,CASSPSRGWGKAFF,TGTGCCAGCAGCCCCTCCCGGGGGTGGGGGAAAGCTTTCTTT
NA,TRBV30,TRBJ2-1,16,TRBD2,CAWTAALAADYNEQFF,TGTGCCTGGACCGCGGCCCTAGCGGCGGACTACAATGAGCAGTTCTTC
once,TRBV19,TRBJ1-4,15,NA,CASSTGGTTNEKLFF,TGTGCCAGTAGTACGGGGGGTACAACTAATGAAAAACTGTTTTTT
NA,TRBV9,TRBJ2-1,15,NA,CASSVAGDPGDEQFF,TGTGCCAGCAGCGTAGCGGGGGATCCTGGGGATGAGCAGTTCTTC
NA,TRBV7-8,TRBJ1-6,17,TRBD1,CASSSLGDSSYNSPLHF,TGTGCCAGCAGCTCCCTGGGGGACAGCTCCTATAATTCACCCCTCCACTTT
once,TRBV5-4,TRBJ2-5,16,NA,CASSLQVRGDQETQYF,TGTGCCAGCAGCTTGCAGGTGCGGGGAGACCAAGAGACCCAGTACTTC
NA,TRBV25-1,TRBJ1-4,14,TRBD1,CASSEPGQHEKLFF,TGTGCCAGCAGTGAGCCGGGACAGCATGAAAAACTGTTTTTT
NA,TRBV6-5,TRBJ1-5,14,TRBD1,CASWDRATNQPQHF,TGTGCCAGCTGGGACAGGGCCACTAATCAGCCCCAGCATTTT
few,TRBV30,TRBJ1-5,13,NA,CAWRARRDQPQHF,TGTGCCTGGAGGGCTAGGAGGGATCAGCCCCAGCATTTT
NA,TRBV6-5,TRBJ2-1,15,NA,CASSYVRVSYNEQFF,TGTGCCAGCAGTTACGTGCGAGTCTCCTACAATGAGCAGTTCTTC
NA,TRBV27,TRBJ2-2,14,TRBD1,CASSKDRVGGELFF,TGTGCCAGCAGTAAGGACAGGGTAGGCGGGGAGCTGTTTTTT
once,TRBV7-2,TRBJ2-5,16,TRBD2,CASSLGTSVLQETQYF,TGTGCCAGCAGCTTAGGGACTAGCGTATTACAAGAGACCCAGTACTTC
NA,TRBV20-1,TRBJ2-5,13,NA,CSASIAALETQYF,TGCAGTGCAAGTATAGCGGCCCTAGAGACCCAGTACTTC
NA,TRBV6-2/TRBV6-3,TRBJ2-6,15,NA,CASSVRGSGANVLTF,TGTGCCAGCAGTGTACGGGGCTCTGGGGCCAACGTCCTGACTTTC
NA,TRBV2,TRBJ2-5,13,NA,CASRPRVRETQYF,TGTGCCAGCAGGCCCCGGGTACGAGAGACCCAGTACTTC
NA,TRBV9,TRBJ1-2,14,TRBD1,CASSAGTGPYGYTF,TGTGCCAGCAGCGCCGGGACAGGGCCGTATGGCTACACCTTC
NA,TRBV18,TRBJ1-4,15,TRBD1,CASSRGTGPNEKLFF,TGTGCCAGCTCACGAGGGACAGGTCCTAATGAAAAACTGTTTTTT
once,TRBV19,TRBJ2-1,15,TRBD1,CASSPTGSLGNEQFF,TGTGCCAGTAGTCCGACAGGGTCTCTGGGGAATGAGCAGTTCTTC
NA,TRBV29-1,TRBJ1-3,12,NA,CSVEDSVDTIYF,TGCAGCGTTGAAGATTCGGTAGACACCATATATTTT
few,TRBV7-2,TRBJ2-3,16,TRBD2,CASSSGTSGDTDTQYF,TGTGCCAGCAGCTCAGGGACTAGCGGGGACACAGATACGCAGTATTTT
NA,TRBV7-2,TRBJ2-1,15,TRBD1,CASSPGTATNNEQFF,TGTGCCAGCAGTCCCGGGACAGCGACCAACAATGAGCAGTTCTTC
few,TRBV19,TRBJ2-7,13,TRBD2,CASKNTRGSEQYF,TGTGCCAGTAAAAATACCCGCGGGAGCGAGCAGTACTTC
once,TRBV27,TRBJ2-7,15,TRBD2,CASSLRASGSYEQYF,TGTGCCAGCAGTTTAAGGGCTAGCGGCAGTTACGAGCAGTACTTC
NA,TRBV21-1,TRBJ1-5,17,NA,CASSPGARQGSNQPQHF,TGTGCCAGCAGCCCTGGGGCCCGACAGGGGAGCAATCAGCCCCAGCATTTT
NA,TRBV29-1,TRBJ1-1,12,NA,CSVDAVVTEAFF,TGCAGCGTTGATGCAGTTGTAACTGAAGCTTTCTTT
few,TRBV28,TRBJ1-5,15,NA,CASSPPLGAGQPQHF,TGTGCCAGCAGTCCCCCGTTGGGGGCGGGTCAGCCCCAGCATTTT
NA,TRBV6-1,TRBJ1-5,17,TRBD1,CASSEYRTGGSNQPQHF,TGTGCCAGCAGTGAATATCGGACAGGGGGCAGCAATCAGCCCCAGCATTTT
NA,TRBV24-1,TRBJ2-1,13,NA,CATSSSSYNEQFF,TGTGCCACCAGTTCCAGCTCCTACAATGAGCAGTTCTTC
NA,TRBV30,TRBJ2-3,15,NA,CAWSSGLSSTDTQYF,TGTGCCTGGAGCTCCGGACTTTCTAGCACAGATACGCAGTATTTT
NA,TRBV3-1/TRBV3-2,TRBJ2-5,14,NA,CASRMGGWGETQYF,TGTGCCAGCAGAATGGGCGGGTGGGGTGAGACCCAGTACTTC
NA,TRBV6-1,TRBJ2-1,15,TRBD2,CASSEAPGLGNEQFF,TGTGCCAGCAGTGAAGCTCCGGGACTAGGCAATGAGCAGTTCTTC
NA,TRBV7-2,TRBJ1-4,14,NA,CASSQVVASEKLFF,TGTGCCAGCAGCCAGGTGGTCGCTTCTGAAAAACTGTTTTTT
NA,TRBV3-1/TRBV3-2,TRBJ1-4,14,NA,CASSQASGAEKLFF,TGTGCCAGCAGCCAAGCTTCGGGTGCTGAAAAACTGTTTTTT
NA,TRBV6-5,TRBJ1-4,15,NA,CASRGNREKVEKLFF,TGTGCCAGCAGAGGAAACAGGGAAAAAGTTGAAAAACTGTTTTTT
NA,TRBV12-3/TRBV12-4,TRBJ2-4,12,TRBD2,CATGTSQNIQYF,TGTGCCACCGGGACTAGCCAGAACATTCAGTACTTC